One sample yielded the 5 T cell receptor beta chains listed below, sequenced in a study of Graves' ophthalmopathy and Graves' hyperthyroidism. Scientists amplified the TCR beta CDR3 regions from RNA transcripts. First-round RT-PCR employed HTBI primers, with a second-round multiplex PCR after it. TCRdb recomputed calls from the multiplex PCR reads with MiXCR, one row per CDR3 protein. The sample has roughly 480,000 distinct CDR3 sequences, about an eighth seen once. Specimen: blood. The receptors come from a woman aged 30 to 39 with Graves' ophthalmopathy.

This clonotype was seen at least ten times. The conserved final phenylalanine or tryptophan is absent from the CDR3, which likely points to a read error. No DNA is shown, since the ends of the CDR3 on it are uncertain; the CDR3 is the one TCRdb lists. This CDR3 is CASSLDKMGR. V is TRBV2 and J is TRBJ2-7; the D call of TRBD1 is as the table states it, not checked on the DNA. Germline V gives CDR1 SNHLY, CDR2 FYNNEI. The CDR3 length equals 10 residues, ends included.

This clonotype was observed at least ten times. The chain combines TRBV28 with TRBJ2-4, with 8 nucleotides matching TRBD1. This CDR3 region has 14 residues. Trimming at V came to 3 bases and at J to 6 bases, leaving 4 bases not matched to a gene. The germline gives CDR1 MDHEN, CDR2 SYDVKM. CDR3 coding DNA: TGTGCCAGCAGTTTGGACAGGGTAGGAAACATTCAGTACTTC. It codes for CASSLDRVGNIQYF.

The V and J genes are TRBV5-1 and TRBJ2-2, with 14 bases fitting TRBD2. The junction had 5 bases not matched to a gene; V was cut back by 4 bases and J by 0 bases. Germline values: CDR1 SGHRS, CDR2 YFSETQ. This CDR3 spans 18 amino acids. CDR3: CASSGLAGGPANTGELFF. The CDR3 coding sequence is TGCGCCAGCAGCGGACTAGCGGGAGGCCCCGCGAACACCGGGGAGCTGTTTTTT.

This clonotype came up many times. The genes are TRBV28 and TRBJ2-5, with 7 bases lining up with TRBD1. V lost 1 base, J lost 2 bases, and 7 bases stayed unmatched. The CDR3 covers 16 residues. Germline CDR1 is MDHEN and CDR2 is SYDVKM. The CDR3 protein is CASSLFPRQGQETQYF. Written as DNA, the CDR3 is TGTGCCAGCAGTTTATTCCCCCGACAGGGACAAGAGACCCAGTACTTC.

This clonotype has at least ten counts. The V call is TRBV6-1, the J call TRBJ1-6; 11 nucleotides align to TRBD1. With V trimmed by 8 bases and J by 6 bases, 6 bases remained unmatched. Germline values: CDR1 MNHNS, CDR2 SASEGT. CDR3 length equals 15 residues. The CDR3 reads CASSDRGHFNSPLHF. The CDR3 DNA is TGTGCCAGCTCGGACAGGGGGCACTTTAATTCACCCCTCCACTTT.